This record concerns one T cell receptor (beta chain) sequence. Clones were sequenced by immunoSEQ multiplex PCR, and TCRdb holds only the in-frame ones, with some missing. The sample yields 38,000 or so clones, about 90% seen once. The source of the sample is a study of T cell changes during pregnancy in multiple sclerosis. CDR1 and CDR2 (germline): SGHTA, FQGTGA. This CDR3 spans 13 amino acids. This rearrangement joins TRBV7-3 to TRBJ2-5; a weak D match, TRBD2 (7 bases). Matching the DNA end better, TRBJ2-7 makes the J call doubtful. This TCR was recovered from a female donor with multiple sclerosis, enrolled in a pregnancy study. Source: CD4+ T cells from peripheral blood mononuclear cells, taken in the second trimester of pregnancy. The CDR3 DNA reads TGTGCCAGCAGCTTAAGGGAGGGGGGCGAGCAGTACTTC. Its protein is CASSLREGGEQYF.